The rows below give T cell receptor beta chains drawn from one sample of a study of cytomegalovirus exposure and HLA in healthy donors. Sequencing used immunoSEQ multiplex PCR; TCRdb keeps in-frame clones, though not all of them. Among under 150,000 clones listed, around 81% were seen once. The sequencing input was PBMCs. The receptors originated from a male donor in good health and CMV-seronegative. The conserved cysteine and the conserved F or W are not part of the CDR3 here. Fields, in order: V gene, CDR3 length, D gene, J gene, CDR3 protein. The D gene is left open where the match is weak.

TRBV7-2	16	-	TRBJ2-6	ASSLYLASATGANVLT
TRBV5-4	13	-	TRBJ2-2	ASSLGGVYTGELF
TRBV27	12	-	TRBJ1-1	ASSLSRGWTEAF
TRBV9	13	TRBD1	TRBJ2-3	ASSVEGQGADTQY
TRBV5-4	13	TRBD1	TRBJ2-1	ASSLNAGQGNEQF
TRBV7-9	14	-	TRBJ2-7	SSSRTTGILSYEQY
TRBV7-6	15	TRBD2	TRBJ2-1	ASSLLTSGSRYNEQF
TRBV7-8	11	TRBD1	TRBJ2-7	ASSWGQSYEQY
TRBV25-1	13	-	TRBJ2-7	ASSEPRTGTLEQY
TRBV4-3	12	TRBD1	TRBJ1-1	ASSLETGRSEAF
TRBV9	12	-	TRBJ1-1	ASSVSGVETEAF
TRBV19	11	TRBD1	TRBJ1-1	ASTGQSNTEAF
TRBV29-1	11	-	TRBJ1-2	SDSIGYHYGYT
TRBV19	15	TRBD2	TRBJ2-3	ASRIGGKRGGTDTQY
TRBV15	12	-	TRBJ1-6	ATSRDLEESPLH
TRBV11-1	15	TRBD1	TRBJ1-6	ASSLGSPGQGYSPLH
TRBV11-3	14	-	TRBJ1-4	ASSLGLTEGDEKLF
TRBV5-6	11	-	TRBJ2-5	ASSFRQGETQY
TRBV7-2	11	-	TRBJ1-5	ASSSQYRQPQH
TRBV27	13	-	TRBJ2-3	ASSLASTYTDTQY
TRBV6-6	14	-	TRBJ2-1	ASKSTSPGSYNEQF
TRBV27	13	-	TRBJ2-7	ASSLLVGRLYEQY
TRBV2	12	-	TRBJ2-2	ASSKDRVTGELF
TRBV11-2	13	-	TRBJ1-1	ASSLGQGLISGAF
TRBV13	13	TRBD1	TRBJ2-5	ASSHRGQGEETQY
TRBV6-6	13	TRBD1	TRBJ2-5	ASSDPGTGRETQY
TRBV9	13	TRBD2	TRBJ2-2	ASSVTSGGAGELF
TRBV5-1	13	-	TRBJ2-7	ASRLDGPVRYEQY
TRBV7-9	13	TRBD1	TRBJ2-7	ASSQTGGFMDEQY
TRBV7-9	10	-	TRBJ2-3	ASSAGGLGQY
TRBV10-3	10	-	TRBJ1-1	AISDGGSEAF
TRBV6-5	11	-	TRBJ1-5	ASSYSPGQPQH
TRBV6-5	12	-	TRBJ1-1	ASSYLGGNTEAF
TRBV14	13	-	TRBJ1-1	ASSQGMGANTEAF
TRBV4-1	15	-	TRBJ1-2	ASSQDRKQESNYGYT
TRBV2	12	TRBD2	TRBJ2-1	ASSVSGGFNEQF
TRBV7-2	12	TRBD1	TRBJ1-2	ASSFDRGHYGYT
TRBV2	13	-	TRBJ1-2	ASSEDGPPLWSYT
TRBV21-1	15	-	TRBJ2-6	ASSNQRRDPGANVLT
TRBV6-1	10	TRBD1	TRBJ1-2	ASTAGGVGYT
TRBV19	13	TRBD2	TRBJ2-1	ASSIGGGSYNEQF
TRBV30	13	TRBD1	TRBJ1-2	AWRGRDRGRGGYT
TRBV4-2	13	-	TRBJ1-2	ASSPQSQGNYGYT
TRBV9	13	TRBD1	TRBJ2-7	ASSASDRAIDEQY
TRBV19	14	-	TRBJ1-1	ASSIRGGASNTEAF
TRBV25-1	11	TRBD1	TRBJ1-1	ANQGQGFTEAF